This entry features one TCR beta chain sequence. Its target is unknown. MiXCR, applied by TCRdb to the RT-PCR reads, yields one record per CDR3 protein. Of around 570,000 distinct CDR3 sequences detected, 10% to 12% appear once; the ten largest clones hold approximately 10%. The sample comes from a study of response to subunit inactivated influenza vaccine. Overall study findings and caveats: Each seasonal influenza vaccination, the authors suggested, recruits few new T cells.

The same specimen was also included in a second study, on T cells expressing NK-cell markers. As that study records: What made the TCR beta cDNA was 5'RACE template switching with UMIs. Among several donors, these clonotypes also ranked first in the CD3+CD56-NKG2C+ fraction.

Sequencing used PBMCs from blood, obtained on the day of vaccination. The TCR sequence derives from a man over 45 who received an inactivated influenza vaccine.

CDR3 amino acids: CASSQDTFASGSSYEQYF. The DNA of the CDR3 is TGCGCCAGCAGCCAAGATACCTTCGCTAGCGGGAGTTCCTACGAGCAGTACTTC. V is TRBV4-3 and J is TRBJ2-7; 10 bases match TRBD2. J gave up 1 base and V 0 bases, and 9 bases lay outside the gene matches. Germline V CDR1 and CDR2: LGHNA, YSLEER. This CDR3 is built from 18 residues.